The 11 T cell receptor beta chains presented below share a single source sample, sequenced in a study of blood T cell repertoires in COVID-19. The data were produced by immunoSEQ multiplex PCR, yet TCRdb's version contains in-frame clones alone and is incomplete. Of about 190,000 clones listed, approximately 79% were seen once; the top ten hold around an eighth. Sequencing used peripheral blood. Source of these receptors: a man aged 25 to 40 with active or convalescent COVID-19.

The sample holds one count of this clone. This CDR3 is CASSHAATNEKLFF. In DNA, the CDR3 is TGCGCCAGCAGCCACGCAGCAACTAATGAAAAACTGTTTTTT. The genes are TRBV4-3 and TRBJ1-4, with unresolved D. This CDR3 has 14 amino acids. CDR1 LGHNA and CDR2 YSLEER come from the germline V gene. Trimming pared 3 bases from V and 0 bases from J, leaving 5 bases between.

V gene TRBV19 combines with J gene TRBJ1-2, with TRBD1 matching over 7 bases. The CDR3 has 16 residues. V lost 7 bases to trimming and J lost 5 bases; unmatched junction nucleotides: 16. Looked up from germline, CDR1 is LNHDA and CDR2 is SQIVND (reference sequence). CDR3 bases: TGTGCCAGTACCCCTGCGGCGGCAGGGGGTGGATATGGCTACACCTTC. Its protein product is CASTPAAAGGGYGYTF. Using reference TRBV19 and TRBJ1-2 for the parts outside the CDR3, the full variable domain is DGGITQSPKYLFRKEGQNVTLSCEQNLNHDAMYWYRQDPGQGLRLIYYSQIVNDFQKGDIAEGYSVSREKKESFPLTVTSAQKNPTAFYLCASTPAAAGGGYGYTFGSGTRLTVV.

The chain employs TRBV19 and TRBJ2-3, with a weak D call TRBD2 (6 bases). The V end was cut by 7 bases, the J end by 3 bases, with 11 bases between. This CDR3 has 13 residues. Looked up from germline, CDR1 is LNHDA and CDR2 is SQIVND (reference sequence). The CDR3: CASTAGRTDTQYF. The CDR3 region has the DNA TGTGCCAGTACCGCAGGGAGGACAGATACGCAGTATTTT.

The chain recombines TRBV6-2 or TRBV6-3 with TRBJ2-4, with 7 bases aligning to TRBD1. The CDR3 runs 15 residues. V trimming: 5 bases; J trimming: 3 bases; junction bases outside the gene matches: 7. CDR1 MNHEY and CDR2 SVGEGT come from the germline V gene. The CDR3 sequence is CASSQNRDSKNIQYF. In DNA, the CDR3 is TGTGCCAGCAGTCAGAACCGGGACAGCAAAAACATTCAGTACTTC.

The chain combines TRBV30 with TRBJ1-1; D not resolved. Germline V CDR1 and CDR2: GTSNPN, SVGIG (reference sequence). The CDR3 is made up of 14 amino acids. V lost 5 bases to trimming and J lost 0 bases, with 13 bases between them. CDR3 in amino acids: CAWVLRRLNTEAFF. CDR3 sequence (DNA): TGTGCCTGGGTCCTCAGGAGGTTGAACACTGAAGCTTTCTTT. The variable domain in full, with the rest retrieved from reference TRBV30 and TRBJ1-1, is SQTIHQWPATLVQPVGSPLSLECTVEGTSNPNLYWYRQAAGRGLQLLFYSVGIGQISSEVPQNLSASRPQDRQFILSSKKLLLSDSGFYLCAWVLRRLNTEAFFGQGTRLTVV.

The rearrangement links TRBV7-9 to TRBJ1-5, with unresolved D. Germline V gene sequence: CDR1 SEHNR, CDR2 FQNEAQ (reference sequence). The germline V and J ends were trimmed by 1 base and 7 bases, with 5 bases remaining between them. The length of the CDR3 is 12 residues. CDR3 sequence: CASSLDTQPQHF. Written as DNA, the CDR3 is TGTGCCAGCAGCTTAGACACACAGCCCCAGCATTTT.

This clone is a singleton in its sample. The gene calls are TRBV7-2 and TRBJ2-7; TRBD1 agrees at 9 bases. This CDR3 has 18 residues. In germline, CDR1 is SGHTA, CDR2 FQGNSA. Unmatched junction bases numbered 14, after V lost 1 base and J lost 4 bases. The CDR3 sequence is CASSLEFSPGQGYYEQYF. The CDR3 DNA sequence: TGTGCCAGCAGCTTAGAGTTTTCCCCCGGACAGGGGTATTACGAGCAGTACTTC.

This chain links TRBV29-1 with TRBJ2-6; 8 bases are shared with TRBD1. V shed 5 bases and J 1 base; nucleotides not matched to a gene: 1. The germline V gene encodes CDR1 SQVTM and CDR2 ANQGSEA. The CDR3 length is 14 residues. The CDR3 sequence is CSVRQGSGANVLTF. CDR3 nucleotides: TGCAGCGTTCGACAGGGGTCTGGGGCCAACGTCCTGACTTTC.

There are a few counts of this clone. The chain is built from TRBV3-1 (or the pseudogene TRBV3-2) and TRBJ1-2, with no clear D. Germline-derived CDR1 and CDR2 are LGHDT and YNNKEL (reference sequence). This CDR3 contains 13 residues. V was shortened by 4 bases and J by 8 bases, with 14 bases between the two germline ends. CDR3 DNA: TGTGCCAGCAGCCCAAGACTCGCGGGAGGCTACACCTTC. Translating gives CASSPRLAGGYTF.

The chain employs TRBV10-1 and TRBJ1-2; no clear D. V was clipped by 0 bases and J by 3 bases, with 5 bases between them. The CDR3 loop spans 13 amino acids. Germline CDR1 is WNHNN and CDR2 is SYGVQD (reference sequence). CDR3 nucleotide sequence: TGCGCCAGCAGTGAGTCTGGGCACTATGGCTACACCTTC. Translation gives CASSESGHYGYTF.

This chain connects TRBV18 to TRBJ1-1; TRBD1 is a possible D gene (5 bases). Germline V gene lookup returns CDR1 KGHSH and CDR2 LQKENI. The CDR3 has 13 residues. The V end lost 8 bases, the J end lost 4 bases, and 14 bases lay between the germline ends. DNA for the CDR3: TGTGCCAGCCTTCCCGGAGGGGCCACTGAAGCTTTCTTT. Protein sequence: CASLPGGATEAFF.